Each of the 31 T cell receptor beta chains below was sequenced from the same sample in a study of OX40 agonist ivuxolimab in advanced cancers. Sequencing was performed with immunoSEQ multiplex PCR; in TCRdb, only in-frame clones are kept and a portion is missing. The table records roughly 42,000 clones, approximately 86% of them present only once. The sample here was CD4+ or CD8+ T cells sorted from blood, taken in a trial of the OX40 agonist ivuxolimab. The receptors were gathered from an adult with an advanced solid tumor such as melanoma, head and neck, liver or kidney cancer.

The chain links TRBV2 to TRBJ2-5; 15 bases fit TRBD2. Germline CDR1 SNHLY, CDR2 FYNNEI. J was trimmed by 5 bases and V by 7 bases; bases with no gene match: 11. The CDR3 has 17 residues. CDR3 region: CASIGTSGRPVLETQYF. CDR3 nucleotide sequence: TGTGCCAGCATCGGGACTAGCGGGAGGCCAGTGTTGGAGACCCAGTACTTC. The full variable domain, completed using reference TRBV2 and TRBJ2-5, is EPEVTQTPSHQVTQMGQEVILRCVPISNHLYFYWYRQILGQKVEFLVSFYNNEISEKSEIFDDQFSVERPDGSNFTLKIRSTKLEDSAMYFCASIGTSGRPVLETQYFGPGTRLLVL.

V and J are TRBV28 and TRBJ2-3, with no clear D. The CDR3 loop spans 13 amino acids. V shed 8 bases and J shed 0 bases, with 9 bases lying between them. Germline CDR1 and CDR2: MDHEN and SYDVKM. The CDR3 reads CASGRTSTDTQYF. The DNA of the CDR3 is TGTGCCAGCGGACGCACTAGCACAGATACGCAGTATTTT. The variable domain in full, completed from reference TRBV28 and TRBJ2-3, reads DVKVTQSSRYLVKRTGEKVFLECVQDMDHENMFWYRQDPGLGLRLIYFSYDVKMKEKGDIPEGYSVSREKKERFSLILESASTNQTSMYLCASGRTSTDTQYFGPGTRLTVL.

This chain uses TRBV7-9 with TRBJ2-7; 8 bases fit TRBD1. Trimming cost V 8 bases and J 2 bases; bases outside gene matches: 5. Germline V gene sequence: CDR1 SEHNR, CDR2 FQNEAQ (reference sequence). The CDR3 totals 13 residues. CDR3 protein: CASSGRGPYEQYF. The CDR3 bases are TGTGCCAGCTCGGGCAGGGGGCCCTACGAGCAGTACTTC.

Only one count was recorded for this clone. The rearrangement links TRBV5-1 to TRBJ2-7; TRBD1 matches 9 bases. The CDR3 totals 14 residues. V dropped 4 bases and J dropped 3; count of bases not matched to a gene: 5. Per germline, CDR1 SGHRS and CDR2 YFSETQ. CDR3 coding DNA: TGCGCCAGCAGCCCAGGACAGGGGTACTACGAGCAGTACTTC. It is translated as CASSPGQGYYEQYF. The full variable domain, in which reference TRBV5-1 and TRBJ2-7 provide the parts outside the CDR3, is KAGVTQTPRYLIKTRGQQVTLSCSPISGHRSVSWYQQTPGQGLQFLFEYFSETQRNKGNFPGRFSGRQFSNSRSEMNVSTLELGDSALYLCASSPGQGYYEQYFGPGTRLTVT.

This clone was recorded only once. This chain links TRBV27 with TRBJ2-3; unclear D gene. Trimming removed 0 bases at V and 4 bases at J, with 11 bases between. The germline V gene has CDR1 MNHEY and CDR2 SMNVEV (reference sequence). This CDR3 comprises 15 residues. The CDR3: CASSLSTAAADTQYF. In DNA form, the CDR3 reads TGTGCCAGCAGTTTATCGACGGCGGCGGCAGATACGCAGTATTTT.

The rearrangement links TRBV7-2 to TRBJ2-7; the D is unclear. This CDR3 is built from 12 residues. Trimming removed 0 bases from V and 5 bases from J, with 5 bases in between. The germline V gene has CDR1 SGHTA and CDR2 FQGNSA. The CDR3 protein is CASSLAPHEQYF. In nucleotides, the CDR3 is TGTGCCAGCAGCTTAGCTCCCCACGAGCAGTACTTC.

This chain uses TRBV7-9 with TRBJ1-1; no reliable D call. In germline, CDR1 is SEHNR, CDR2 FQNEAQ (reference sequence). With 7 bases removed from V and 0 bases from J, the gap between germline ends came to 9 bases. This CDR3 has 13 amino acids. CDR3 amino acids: CASTQWVNTEAFF. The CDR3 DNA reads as TGTGCCAGCACACAGTGGGTGAACACTGAAGCTTTCTTT.

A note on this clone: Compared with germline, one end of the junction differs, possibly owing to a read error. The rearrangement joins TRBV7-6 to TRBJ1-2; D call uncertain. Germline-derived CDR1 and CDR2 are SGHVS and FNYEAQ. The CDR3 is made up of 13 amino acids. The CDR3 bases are TGTGCCGGCAGCTCCCAGGAGATCTATGGCTACACCTTC. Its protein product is CAGSSQEIYGYTF.

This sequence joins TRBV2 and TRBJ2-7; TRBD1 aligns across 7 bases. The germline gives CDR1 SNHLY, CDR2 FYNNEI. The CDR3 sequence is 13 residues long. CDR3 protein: CAARTGVSYEQYF. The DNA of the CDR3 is TGTGCAGCACGAACAGGGGTCTCCTACGAGCAGTACTTC.

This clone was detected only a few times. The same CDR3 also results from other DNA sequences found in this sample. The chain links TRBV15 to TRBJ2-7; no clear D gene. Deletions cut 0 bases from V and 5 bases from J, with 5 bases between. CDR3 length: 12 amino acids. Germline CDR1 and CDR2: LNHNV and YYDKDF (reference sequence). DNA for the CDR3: TGTGCCACCAGCAGAGATGAAGACGAGCAGTACTTC. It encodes CATSRDEDEQYF. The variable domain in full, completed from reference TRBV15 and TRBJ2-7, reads DAMVIQNPRYQVTQFGKPVTLSCSQTLNHNVMYWYQQKSSQAPKLLFHYYDKDFNNEADTPDNFQSRRPNTSFCFLDIRSPGLGDTAMYLCATSRDEDEQYFGPGTRLTVT.

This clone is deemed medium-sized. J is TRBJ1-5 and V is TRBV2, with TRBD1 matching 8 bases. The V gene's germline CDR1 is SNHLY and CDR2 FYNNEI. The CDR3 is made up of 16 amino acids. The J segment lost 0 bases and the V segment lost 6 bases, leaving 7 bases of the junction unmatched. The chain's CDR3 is CASRDREYYSNQPQHF. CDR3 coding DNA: TGTGCCAGCAGGGACAGGGAGTATTATAGCAATCAGCCCCAGCATTTT.

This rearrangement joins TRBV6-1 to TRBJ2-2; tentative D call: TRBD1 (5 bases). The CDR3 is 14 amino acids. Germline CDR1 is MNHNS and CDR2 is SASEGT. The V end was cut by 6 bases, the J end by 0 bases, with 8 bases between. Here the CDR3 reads CASRGAANTGELFF. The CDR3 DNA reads TGTGCCAGCAGAGGGGCAGCGAACACCGGGGAGCTGTTTTTT.

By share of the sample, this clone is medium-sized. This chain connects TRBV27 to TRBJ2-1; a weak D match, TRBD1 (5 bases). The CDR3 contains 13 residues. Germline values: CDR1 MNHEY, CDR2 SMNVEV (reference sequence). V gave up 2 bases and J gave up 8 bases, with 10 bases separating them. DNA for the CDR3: TGTGCCAGCAGTTTAACAGGCGTCGATGAGCAGTTCTTC. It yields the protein CASSLTGVDEQFF.

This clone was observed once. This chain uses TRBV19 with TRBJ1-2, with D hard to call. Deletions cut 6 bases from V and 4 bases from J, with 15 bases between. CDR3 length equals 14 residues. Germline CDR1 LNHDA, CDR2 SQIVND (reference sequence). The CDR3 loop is CASRAPLAIYGYTF. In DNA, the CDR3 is TGTGCCAGTAGAGCCCCATTGGCAATCTATGGCTACACCTTC.

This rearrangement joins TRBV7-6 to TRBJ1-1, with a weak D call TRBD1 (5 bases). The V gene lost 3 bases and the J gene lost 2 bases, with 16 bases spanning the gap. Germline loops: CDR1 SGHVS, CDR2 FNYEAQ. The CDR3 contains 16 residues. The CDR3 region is CASSLGEGLENTEAFF. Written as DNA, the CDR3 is TGTGCCAGCAGCTTGGGGGAGGGGCTAGAAAACACTGAAGCTTTCTTT.

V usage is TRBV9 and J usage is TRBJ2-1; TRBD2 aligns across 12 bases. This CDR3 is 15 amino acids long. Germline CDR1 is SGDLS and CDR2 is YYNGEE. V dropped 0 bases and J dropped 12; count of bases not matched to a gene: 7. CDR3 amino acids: CASSVETSGREGQFF. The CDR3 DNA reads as TGTGCCAGCAGCGTAGAGACTAGCGGGAGAGAGGGGCAGTTCTTC.

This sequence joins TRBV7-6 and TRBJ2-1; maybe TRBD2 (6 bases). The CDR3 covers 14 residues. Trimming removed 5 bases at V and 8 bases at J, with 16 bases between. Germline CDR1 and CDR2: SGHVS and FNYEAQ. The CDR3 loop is CASSPSTSWHEQFF. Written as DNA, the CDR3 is TGTGCCAGCAGCCCTTCGACTAGTTGGCATGAGCAGTTCTTC. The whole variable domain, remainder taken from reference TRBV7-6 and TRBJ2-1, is GAGVSQSPRYKVTKRGQDVALRCDPISGHVSLYWYRQALGQGPEFLTYFNYEAQQDKSGLPNDRFSAERPEGSISTLTIQRTEQRDSAMYRCASSPSTSWHEQFFGPGTRLTVL.

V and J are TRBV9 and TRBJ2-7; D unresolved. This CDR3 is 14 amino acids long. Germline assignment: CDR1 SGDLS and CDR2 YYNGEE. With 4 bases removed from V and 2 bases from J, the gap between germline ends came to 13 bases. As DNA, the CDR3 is TGTGCCAGCAGCCCCCGTAAGGGTCCCTACGAGCAGTACTTC. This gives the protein CASSPRKGPYEQYF.

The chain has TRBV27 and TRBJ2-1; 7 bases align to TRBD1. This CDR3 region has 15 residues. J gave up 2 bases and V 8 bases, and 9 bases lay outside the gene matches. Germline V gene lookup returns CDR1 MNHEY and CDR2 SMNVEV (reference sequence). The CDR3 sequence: CASAPRGRPYNEQFF. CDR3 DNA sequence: TGTGCCAGCGCTCCAAGGGGGCGCCCCTACAATGAGCAGTTCTTC.

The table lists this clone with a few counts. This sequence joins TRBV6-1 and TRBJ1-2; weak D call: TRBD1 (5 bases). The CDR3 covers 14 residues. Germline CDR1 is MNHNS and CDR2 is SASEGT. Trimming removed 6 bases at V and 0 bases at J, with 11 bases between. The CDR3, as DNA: TGTGCCAGCAGGGGACGGGCAGCTAACTATGGCTACACCTTC. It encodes CASRGRAANYGYTF.

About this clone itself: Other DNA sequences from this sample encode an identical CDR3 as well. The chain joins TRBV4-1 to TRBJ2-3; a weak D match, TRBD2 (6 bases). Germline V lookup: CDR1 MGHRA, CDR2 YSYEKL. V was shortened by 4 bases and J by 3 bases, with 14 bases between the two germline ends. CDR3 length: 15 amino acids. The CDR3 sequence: CASSPQAGRTDTQYF. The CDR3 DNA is TGCGCCAGCAGCCCCCAGGCGGGGAGGACAGATACGCAGTATTTT.

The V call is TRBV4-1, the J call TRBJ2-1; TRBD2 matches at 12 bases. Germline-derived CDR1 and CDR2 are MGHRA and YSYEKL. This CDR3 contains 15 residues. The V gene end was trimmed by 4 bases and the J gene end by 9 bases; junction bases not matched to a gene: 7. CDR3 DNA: TGCGCCAGCAGCCTTCTAGCGGGAGGGCCTGGTGAGCAGTTCTTC. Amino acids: CASSLLAGGPGEQFF.

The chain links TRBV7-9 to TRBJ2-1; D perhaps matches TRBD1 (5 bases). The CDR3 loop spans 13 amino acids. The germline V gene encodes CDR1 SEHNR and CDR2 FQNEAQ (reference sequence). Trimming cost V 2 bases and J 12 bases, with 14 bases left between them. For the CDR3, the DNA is TGTGCCAGCAGCTTAAGGGGCCCTCCCGGGCAGTTCTTC. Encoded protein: CASSLRGPPGQFF.

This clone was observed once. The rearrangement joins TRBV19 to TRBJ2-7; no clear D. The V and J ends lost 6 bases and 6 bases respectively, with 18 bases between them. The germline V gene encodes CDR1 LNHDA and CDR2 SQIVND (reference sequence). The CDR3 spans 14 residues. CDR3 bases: TGTGCCAGTAGCATAAACACGGGCCTCTCCGAGCAGTACTTC. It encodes CASSINTGLSEQYF.

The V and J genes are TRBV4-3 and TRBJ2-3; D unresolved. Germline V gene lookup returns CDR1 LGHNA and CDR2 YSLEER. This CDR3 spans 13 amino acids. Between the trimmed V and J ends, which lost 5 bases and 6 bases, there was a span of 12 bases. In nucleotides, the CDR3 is TGCGCCAGCAGCTCAGCGATCGCGGATACGCAGTATTTT. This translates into CASSSAIADTQYF.

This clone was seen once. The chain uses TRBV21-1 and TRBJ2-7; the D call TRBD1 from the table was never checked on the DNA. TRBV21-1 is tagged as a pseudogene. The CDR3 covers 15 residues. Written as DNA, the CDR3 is TGTGCCAGCAGCAAAGGGGACAGGACTGGCAACGAGCAGTACTTC. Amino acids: CASSKGDRTGNEQYF.

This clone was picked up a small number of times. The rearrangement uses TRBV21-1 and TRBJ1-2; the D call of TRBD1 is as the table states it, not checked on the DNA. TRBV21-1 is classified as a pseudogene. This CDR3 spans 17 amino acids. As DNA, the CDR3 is TGTGCCAGCAGCAATTCGGACAGTCCAAAAAGGGCCTATGGCTACACCTTC. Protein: CASSNSDSPKRAYGYTF.

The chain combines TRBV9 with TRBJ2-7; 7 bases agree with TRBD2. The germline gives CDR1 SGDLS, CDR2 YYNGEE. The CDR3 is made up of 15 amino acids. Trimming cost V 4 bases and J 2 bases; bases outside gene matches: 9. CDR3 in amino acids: CASSTSGTYTYEQYF. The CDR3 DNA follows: TGTGCCAGCAGCACGAGCGGGACTTACACCTACGAGCAGTACTTC.

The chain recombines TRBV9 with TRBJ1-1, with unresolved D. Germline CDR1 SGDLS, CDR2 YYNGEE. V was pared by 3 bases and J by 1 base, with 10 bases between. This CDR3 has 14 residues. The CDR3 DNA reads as TGTGCCAGCAGCGAAGGCGAATGGAACACTGAAGCTTTCTTT. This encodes CASSEGEWNTEAFF.

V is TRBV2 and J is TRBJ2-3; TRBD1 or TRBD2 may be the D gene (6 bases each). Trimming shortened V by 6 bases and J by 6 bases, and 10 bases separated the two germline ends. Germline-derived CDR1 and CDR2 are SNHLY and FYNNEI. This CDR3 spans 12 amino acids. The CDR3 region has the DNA TGTGCCAGCAGAGGGGGGCGGGATACGCAGTATTTT. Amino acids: CASRGGRDTQYF. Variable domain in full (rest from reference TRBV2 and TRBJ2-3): EPEVTQTPSHQVTQMGQEVILRCVPISNHLYFYWYRQILGQKVEFLVSFYNNEISEKSEIFDDQFSVERPDGSNFTLKIRSTKLEDSAMYFCASRGGRDTQYFGPGTRLTVL.

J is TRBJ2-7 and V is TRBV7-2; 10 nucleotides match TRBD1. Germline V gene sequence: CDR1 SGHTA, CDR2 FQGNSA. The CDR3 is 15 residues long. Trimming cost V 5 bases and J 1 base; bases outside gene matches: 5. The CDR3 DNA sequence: TGTGCCAGCAGCGCGACAGGGGGCGCATCCTACGAGCAGTACTTC. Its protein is CASSATGGASYEQYF.